The 16 T cell receptor beta chains listed next were all sequenced from one sample in a study of blood T cell repertoires in COVID-19. The repertoire was sequenced with immunoSEQ multiplex PCR; TCRdb's copy has only in-frame clones and lacks some. The top ten hold roughly 5% of the sample, which has under 250,000 clones, roughly 84% seen once. The material sequenced was peripheral blood. All receptors derive from a woman aged 55-69 years who had recovered from COVID-19.

This clone was seen a handful of times. The chain is built from TRBV7-2 and TRBJ1-5; D might be TRBD1 (5 bases). V lost 8 bases, J lost 4 bases, and 12 bases lay in between. The CDR3 runs to 13 residues. CDR1 SGHTA and CDR2 FQGNSA come from the germline V gene. The DNA of the CDR3 is TGTGCCAGCCGGGGGTCTCTTAATCAGCCCCAGCATTTT. Translating it yields CASRGSLNQPQHF.

The V gene is TRBV12-5, the J gene TRBJ1-1; 10 bases map to TRBD1. The CDR3 has 15 amino acids. Germline V gene lookup returns CDR1 LGHNT and CDR2 FRNRAP. The J segment lost 5 bases and the V segment lost 6 bases, leaving 9 bases of the junction unmatched. This chain's CDR3 is CASGNRGTGETEAFF. The CDR3 DNA reads as TGTGCTAGTGGCAACCGAGGGACAGGGGAAACTGAAGCTTTCTTT. Using reference TRBV12-5 and TRBJ1-1 for the parts outside the CDR3, the full variable domain is DARVTQTPRHKVTEMGQEVTMRCQPILGHNTVFWYRQTMMQGLELLAYFRNRAPLDDSGMPKDRFSAEMPDATLATLKIQPSEPRDSAVYFCASGNRGTGETEAFFGQGTRLTVV.

The chain links TRBV2 to TRBJ1-3; 8 positions match TRBD1. CDR3 length: 15 amino acids. With V trimmed by 5 bases and J by 2 bases, 5 bases remained unmatched. In germline, CDR1 is SNHLY, CDR2 FYNNEI. The chain's CDR3 is CASSPKDRAGNTIYF. CDR3 coding DNA: TGTGCCAGCAGTCCCAAGGACAGGGCTGGAAACACCATATATTTT.

The chain links TRBV18 to TRBJ1-1, with D possibly matching TRBD1 (5 bases). Germline-derived CDR1 and CDR2 are KGHSH and LQKENI. The CDR3 length is 14 residues. The V and J ends lost 6 bases and 4 bases respectively, with 15 bases between them. The CDR3 DNA follows: TGTGCCAGCTCGCCTGCTATTCAGGGCACTGAAGCTTTCTTT. Protein product: CASSPAIQGTEAFF.

V usage is TRBV6-6 and J usage is TRBJ2-3; TRBD2 matches at 11 bases. The CDR3 contains 14 residues. In germline, CDR1 is MNHNY, CDR2 SVGAGI (reference sequence). J gave up 1 base and V 9 bases, and 3 bases lay outside the gene matches. This CDR3 reads CASTTSGGTDTQYF. CDR3 nucleotide sequence: TGTGCCAGTACGACTAGCGGGGGCACAGATACGCAGTATTTT.

The chain joins TRBV7-2 to TRBJ2-5; D uncertain. The V gene's germline CDR1 is SGHTA and CDR2 FQGNSA. V shed 4 bases and J shed 1 base, with 7 bases lying between them. There are 13 residues in the CDR3. CDR3 in amino acids: CASSYSSQETQYF. The CDR3 bases are TGTGCCAGCAGCTATAGTAGCCAAGAGACCCAGTACTTC.

This chain connects TRBV7-8 to TRBJ1-1, with D maybe TRBD1 (6 bases). Germline assignment: CDR1 SGHVS and CDR2 FQNEAQ. The CDR3 is 15 amino acids. Trimming left V 5 bases short and J 4 bases short, with 17 bases between. The CDR3 loop reads CASSSRGGASTEAFF. The CDR3 DNA sequence: TGTGCCAGCAGCAGTAGAGGGGGGGCGAGCACTGAAGCTTTCTTT. Based on the CDR3 plus reference TRBV7-8 and TRBJ1-1, the full variable domain is GAGVSQSPRYKVAKRGQDVALRCDPISGHVSLFWYQQALGQGPEFLTYFQNEAQLDKSGLPSDRFFAERPEGSVSTLKIQRTQQEDSAVYLCASSSRGGASTEAFFGQGTRLTVV.

The V and J genes are TRBV6-2 or TRBV6-3 and TRBJ1-2, with unresolved D. CDR1 MNHEY and CDR2 SVGEGT come from the germline V gene. Between the trimmed V and J ends, which lost 2 bases and 6 bases, there was a span of 13 bases. This CDR3 region has 14 residues. The CDR3 coding sequence is TGTGCCAGCAGTTACCCTCAAAACAGAAATGGCTACACCTTC. Translated, it gives CASSYPQNRNGYTF.

This clone has only a few counts. This sequence joins TRBV4-3 and TRBJ1-2, with 7 bases aligning to TRBD1. Trimming took 0 bases from V and 10 from J; bases not matched to a gene: 5. CDR1 and CDR2 (germline): LGHNA, YSLEER. The CDR3 is 13 amino acids. In DNA, the CDR3 is TGCGCCAGCAGCCAAGATCTAGGACAGGACTACACCTTC. It is translated as CASSQDLGQDYTF.

The V gene is TRBV10-3, the J gene TRBJ2-7; 8 bases are shared with TRBD1. Germline CDR1 is ENHRY and CDR2 is SYGVKD. The junction had 8 bases not matched to a gene; V was cut back by 6 bases and J by 4 bases. The CDR3 covers 14 residues. CDR3 amino acids: CAIRETGASYEQYF. The DNA of the CDR3 is TGTGCCATCAGAGAGACAGGGGCATCGTACGAGCAGTACTTC.

The chain couples TRBV5-1 to TRBJ2-2; D is ambiguous. This CDR3 region has 14 residues. Germline loops: CDR1 SGHRS, CDR2 YFSETQ. Trimming took 4 bases from V and 1 from J, leaving 8 bases between them. CDR3 protein: CASSVDWNTGELFF. The CDR3 DNA sequence: TGCGCCAGCAGCGTCGACTGGAACACCGGGGAGCTGTTTTTT.

The chain joins TRBV6-5 to TRBJ2-3; no reliable D call. V lost 7 bases, J lost 4 bases, and 18 bases lay in between. The CDR3 extends over 15 amino acids. The germline V gene has CDR1 MNHEY and CDR2 SVGAGI. CDR3 nucleotides: TGTGCCAGCAAGTACTTCTCGCCTATTGCAGATACGCAGTATTTT. This encodes CASKYFSPIADTQYF.

This chain joins TRBV9 and TRBJ2-1; 7 bases align to TRBD2. The CDR3 sequence is 11 residues long. Germline CDR1 SGDLS, CDR2 YYNGEE. V was clipped by 7 bases and J by 5 bases; unmatched bases: 0. CDR3 in amino acids: CASGTNNEQFF. In DNA form, the CDR3 reads TGTGCCAGCGGGACTAACAATGAGCAGTTCTTC.

This sequence joins TRBV4-3 and TRBJ2-3; 12 bases map to TRBD2. Per the germline V gene, CDR1 is LGHNA and CDR2 is YSLEER. The CDR3 extends over 16 amino acids. V lost 1 base to trimming and J lost 2 bases; unmatched junction nucleotides: 1. CDR3 coding DNA: TGCGCCAGCAGCCAAGGGACTAGCGGGGCCACAGATACGCAGTATTTT. This sequence encodes CASSQGTSGATDTQYF.

The chain links TRBV4-1 to TRBJ2-6, with D possibly matching TRBD2 (6 bases). This CDR3 is built from 19 residues. V dropped 1 base and J dropped 0 bases, with 16 bases sitting between them. CDR1 MGHRA and CDR2 YSYEKL come from the germline V gene. The CDR3 protein is CASSQGPVGGNSGANVLTF. The CDR3 DNA reads as TGCGCCAGCAGCCAAGGACCAGTGGGAGGTAACTCTGGGGCCAACGTCCTGACTTTC.

This chain joins TRBV7-3 and TRBJ2-7; D gene uncertain. V was trimmed by 5 bases and J by 0 bases, leaving 8 bases between them. The CDR3 totals 13 residues. The germline V gene has CDR1 SGHTA and CDR2 FQGTGA. CDR3 coding DNA: TGTGCCAGCAGCCCCGGGTTCTCCTACGAGCAGTACTTC. Its protein is CASSPGFSYEQYF.